The clone carrying this T cell receptor (beta chain) was counted between two and nine times. The antigen remains unidentified. From the 5' RACE reads, TCRdb called clonotypes with MiXCR, one entry per CDR3 protein. In the table there are roughly 150,000 distinct CDR3 sequences, about 14% of which are singletons. Germline assignment: CDR1 SGHKS and CDR2 YYEKEE (reference sequence). The CDR3 loop spans 17 amino acids. The V and J ends lost 4 bases and 0 bases respectively, with 19 bases between them. The data originate from a study of T-cell memory formation after mild COVID-19. Overall study: TCR clusters were mostly confined to one donor each.

Findings and limits, study-wide: Shrinking CD4+ clones were chiefly CM and EM; CD8+ ones were chiefly EMRA. Clones contracting across day 15 to 85 had a balanced CD4/CD8 profile; later expanding clones leaned CD4+.

V usage is TRBV5-5 and J usage is TRBJ1-1, with a weak D call TRBD1 (5 bases). The TCR originated in an adult woman who had mild COVID-19 (a few samples of this study predate the infection). Cell type and time point are not known. Sequencing was carried out using PBMCs or a T cell subset sorted from them (not recorded which). CDR3 coding DNA: TGTGCCAGCAGCCCCACGGGACGCACTGGATTGAACACTGAAGCTTTCTTT. Amino acid sequence: CASSPTGRTGLNTEAFF. Variable domain in full (rest from reference TRBV5-5 and TRBJ1-1): DAGVTQSPTHLIKTRGQQVTLRCSPISGHKSVSWYQQVLGQGPQFIFQYYEKEERGRGNFPDRFSARQFPNYSSELNVNALLLGDSALYLCASSPTGRTGLNTEAFFGQGTRLTVV.